This passage covers 13 T cell receptor beta chains from one sample sequenced in a study of chemoradiotherapy in HPV16-positive cancers. Measured with immunoSEQ multiplex PCR; TCRdb has only the in-frame clones, and not every one. The data contain 15,000 to 20,000 clones, roughly nine tenths of them seen just once; the ten biggest clones take up 14%. This material consisted of blood, taken from a patient who underwent chemoradiotherapy. These receptors all stem from a human donor with HPV-associated anogenital cancer.

This chain uses TRBV21-1 with TRBJ1-6; whether TRBD1, the table's D call, matches the DNA was not checked. TRBV21-1 is termed a pseudogene. This CDR3 is 21 amino acids long. CDR3 protein: CASSKDFGESPFRASNSPLHF. As DNA, the CDR3 is TGTGCCAGCAGCAAAGATTTTGGAGAGTCGCCCTTCAGGGCAAGTAATTCACCCCTCCACTTT.

This sequence joins TRBV5-1 and TRBJ1-1; TRBD1 matches 7 bases. CDR1 is SGHRS and CDR2 is YFSETQ in the germline V gene. The CDR3 sequence is 14 residues long. The J segment lost 0 bases and the V segment lost 4 bases, leaving 3 bases of the junction unmatched. The CDR3 sequence is CASSVGQLNTEAFF. The CDR3 DNA reads as TGCGCCAGCAGCGTGGGACAGCTGAACACTGAAGCTTTCTTT.

The chain carries TRBV11-2 and TRBJ2-7; D remains unclear. Germline V gives CDR1 SGHAT, CDR2 FQNNGV. The CDR3 extends over 12 amino acids. Between the trimmed V and J ends, which lost 3 bases and 3 bases, there was a span of 6 bases. The CDR3 reads CASSLGDYEQYF. CDR3 coding DNA: TGTGCCAGCAGCTTGGGTGACTACGAGCAGTACTTC.

The chain uses TRBV28 and TRBJ2-7; possible D gene TRBD1, 5 bases. CDR1 is MDHEN, CDR2 SYDVKM, per germline. The CDR3 extends over 13 amino acids. The ends were cut back, 7 bases at V and 5 bases at J, with 15 bases in the middle. The CDR3 here is CASKTREKHEQYV. DNA for the CDR3: TGTGCCAGCAAGACCAGGGAAAAACACGAGCAGTACGTC.

V is TRBV14 and J is TRBJ1-4; D is ambiguous. Trimming removed 4 bases at V and 2 bases at J, with 8 bases between. The CDR3 consists of 14 residues. From germline, CDR1 is SGHDN and CDR2 FVKESK. CDR3 sequence (DNA): TGTGCCAGCAGCCTGATTGGCACTAATGAAAAACTGTTTTTT. Translated, it gives CASSLIGTNEKLFF.

The V call is TRBV5-1, the J call TRBJ1-5; no clear D gene. V lost 0 bases, J lost 6 bases, and 16 bases lay in between. Germline loops: CDR1 SGHRS, CDR2 YFSETQ. This CDR3 comprises 16 residues. The CDR3 bases are TGCGCCAGCAGCTTGGACAGTTTGGAGGAGGGTCAGCCCCAGCATTTT. Protein product: CASSLDSLEEGQPQHF.

The chain uses TRBV11-2 and TRBJ2-1; D might be TRBD1 (7 bases). This CDR3 comprises 17 residues. V was clipped by 5 bases and J by 1 base, with 18 bases between them. Germline CDR1 reads SGHAT; CDR2 reads FQNNGV. The CDR3 reads CASSLGTAGTSYNEQFF. CDR3 DNA sequence: TGTGCCAGCAGCCTCGGGACAGCCGGGACTTCCTACAATGAGCAGTTCTTC. Variable domain in full (rest from reference TRBV11-2 and TRBJ2-1): EAGVAQSPRYKIIEKRQSVAFWCNPISGHATLYWYQQILGQGPKLLIQFQNNGVVDDSQLPKDRFSAERLKGVDSTLKIQPAKLEDSAVYLCASSLGTAGTSYNEQFFGPGTRLTVL.

The chain couples TRBV6-5 to TRBJ1-4; 9 bases are a match to TRBD1. The CDR3 has 13 residues. The V gene's germline CDR1 is MNHEY and CDR2 SVGAGI. With 4 bases clipped from V and 8 bases from J, the junction kept 2 bases outside the gene matches. The CDR3 reads CASSSTGGEKLFF. The CDR3 DNA reads as TGTGCCAGCAGTTCCACAGGGGGCGAAAAACTGTTTTTT.

This clone showed up just once. This rearrangement joins TRBV11-2 to TRBJ1-6; D call uncertain. This CDR3 is 16 amino acids long. Per the germline V gene, CDR1 is SGHAT and CDR2 is FQNNGV. V gave up 3 bases and J gave up 3 bases, with 12 bases separating them. This CDR3 reads CASSFLKAFYNSPLHF. The CDR3 bases are TGTGCCAGCAGCTTTCTGAAGGCCTTCTATAATTCACCCCTCCACTTT.

This chain links TRBV19 with TRBJ1-2; no firm D call. Trimming removed 3 bases at V and 5 bases at J, with 13 bases between. This CDR3 has 14 amino acids. Looked up from germline, CDR1 is LNHDA and CDR2 is SQIVND (reference sequence). Here the CDR3 DNA reads TGTGCCAGTAGTATTCCTGGTAAGGGTTATGGCTACACCTTC. It specifies CASSIPGKGYGYTF.

The chain employs TRBV29-1 and TRBJ2-5; TRBD1 matches 7 bases. The CDR3 loop spans 14 amino acids. J gave up 1 base and V 4 bases, and 6 bases lay outside the gene matches. The V gene's germline CDR1 is SQVTM and CDR2 ANQGSEA. CDR3 DNA sequence: TGCAGCGTTGTTCCGGGACAGAGCCAAGAGACCCAGTACTTC. This gives the protein CSVVPGQSQETQYF. Drawing the rest from reference TRBV29-1 and TRBJ2-5, the complete variable domain is SAVISQKPSRDICQRGTSLTIQCQVDSQVTMMFWYRQQPGQSLTLIATANQGSEATYESGFVIDKFPISRPNLTFSTLTVSNMSPEDSSIYLCSVVPGQSQETQYFGPGTRLLVL.

The chain joins TRBV5-4 to TRBJ2-2; 9 positions agree with TRBD2. Germline V gives CDR1 SGHNT, CDR2 YYREEE (reference sequence). Trimming cost V 0 bases and J 1 base; bases outside gene matches: 1. There are 16 residues in the CDR3. CDR3 in DNA: TGTGCCAGCAGCTTGGGTAGCGGGGGGAACACCGGGGAGCTGTTTTTT. Translating gives CASSLGSGGNTGELFF.

The rearrangement uses TRBV5-1 and TRBJ2-1; D is ambiguous. The CDR3 has 14 amino acids. Germline V CDR1 and CDR2: SGHRS, YFSETQ. V lost 0 bases, J lost 8 bases, and 12 bases lay in between. CDR3: CASSLVSGYDEQFF. The CDR3 DNA follows: TGCGCCAGCAGCTTGGTTTCAGGTTACGATGAGCAGTTCTTC.